A selection of T cell receptor beta chains follows, all from one sample in a study of identical twins. Using its own MiXCR run on the 5' RACE reads, TCRdb lists one record per CDR3 protein. The sample contains 200,000 to 250,000 distinct CDR3 sequences, about 14% of which appear only once. Sequencing used memory (CD45RO+) T cells sorted from blood. These TCRs come from a woman in her late teens or twenties in good health. Both conserved end residues are part of each CDR3. Fields, in order: D gene, clone size, V gene, CDR3 length, J gene, CDR3 DNA, CDR3 protein. D genes are given only for firm matches. Clone sizes are given selectively: once, few, many, or a class where the clone is expanded.

NA	NA	TRBV18	15	TRBJ2-1	TGTGCCAGCTCCCAACTTCCGGGGCCCAAGAATGAGCAGTTCTTC	CASSQLPGPKNEQFF
TRBD1	few	TRBV15	13	TRBJ1-1	TGTGCCGCGGGACAGGATGTGAACACTGAAGCTTTCTTT	CAAGQDVNTEAFF
NA	few	TRBV15	12	TRBJ1-2	TGTGCCACCAGCCGGTCCCGCTATGGCTACACCTTC	CATSRSRYGYTF
NA	few	TRBV3-1	16	TRBJ2-7	TGTGCCAGCAGCCAAGACCCGGACTCGAGGTCCCCAGGGCAGTACTTC	CASSQDPDSRSPGQYF
TRBD2	few	TRBV2	17	TRBJ2-3	TGTGCCAGCACCCACTATAGCGGGGGGAGCCTTCCCGATACGCAGTATTTT	CASTHYSGGSLPDTQYF
NA	NA	TRBV15	15	TRBJ1-1	TGTGCCACCAGCAAATACGCGGACCGGAACACTGAAGCTTTCTTT	CATSKYADRNTEAFF
NA	few	TRBV5-4	14	TRBJ2-3	TGTGCCAGCAGCCCCGGAATCGTGCAAGATACGCAGTATTTT	CASSPGIVQDTQYF
NA	NA	TRBV20-1	15	TRBJ1-3	TGCAGTGCTCCCGGGGGGGCCAGCTCTGGAAACACCATATATTTT	CSAPGGASSGNTIYF
NA	few	TRBV5-1	15	TRBJ1-1	TGCGCCAGCAGCTCATCCATCGGGAGAGGCACTGAAGCTTTCTTT	CASSSSIGRGTEAFF
TRBD1	few	TRBV20-1	13	TRBJ2-7	TGCAGTGCCCCGGGACAGCACAAGTACGAGCAGTACTTC	CSAPGQHKYEQYF
TRBD2	few	TRBV29-1	14	TRBJ2-1	TGCAGCGTTGATAGCGGGAAGATTTTTAATGAGCAGTTCTTC	CSVDSGKIFNEQFF
NA	few	TRBV6-2/TRBV6-3	16	TRBJ1-5	TGTGCCAGCAGTTACTCTGGGTTTTATAGCAATCAGCCCCAGCATTTT	CASSYSGFYSNQPQHF
NA	NA	TRBV4-1	14	TRBJ2-2	TGCGCCAGCAGCCCAAAGGGGTCCACCGGGGAGCTGTTTTTT	CASSPKGSTGELFF
NA	NA	TRBV10-3	14	TRBJ1-1	TGTGCCATCAATGAGAGGTGGGAGAACACTGAAGCTTTCTTT	CAINERWENTEAFF
NA	few	TRBV27	13	TRBJ1-6	TGTGCCAGCAGTTTATCCCTTTCCTCACCCCTCCACTTT	CASSLSLSSPLHF
TRBD2	many	TRBV12-3/TRBV12-4	15	TRBJ2-5	TGTGCCAGCAGTTTAGGGACTAGCGGAAAGGGGACCCAGTACTTC	CASSLGTSGKGTQYF
NA	NA	TRBV3-1	16	TRBJ2-1	TGTGCCAGCAGCCAAGGGGGTTTAGCAGTCTACAATGAGCAGTTCTTC	CASSQGGLAVYNEQFF
NA	many	TRBV29-1	16	TRBJ2-3	TGCAGCGTTGGTCTGGGCGTAGGGTTATACACAGATACGCAGTATTTT	CSVGLGVGLYTDTQYF
NA	NA	TRBV6-1	12	TRBJ1-1	TGTGCCAGCAGTGAAGCGTACACTGAAGCTTTCTTT	CASSEAYTEAFF
NA	NA	TRBV20-1	13	TRBJ1-6	TGCAGTGCGAAGGGGCAGAATAATTCACCCCTCCACTTT	CSAKGQNNSPLHF
NA	NA	TRBV11-2	13	TRBJ2-3	TGTGCCAGCAGCTTAGGGACATATTATACGCAGTATTTT	CASSLGTYYTQYF
NA	few	TRBV21-1	16	TRBJ2-7	TGTGCCAGCAGCGCCCCCGGGACTAGCGTTATCAACGAGCAGTACTTC	CASSAPGTSVINEQYF
NA	NA	TRBV5-1	14	TRBJ2-3	TGCGCCAGCAGCTTGGGACACGATTTAGATACGCAGTATTTT	CASSLGHDLDTQYF
TRBD1	few	TRBV5-4	14	TRBJ2-5	TGTGCCAGCAGCTCGGGACAGATCCAAGAGACCCAGTACTTC	CASSSGQIQETQYF
NA	many	TRBV12-3/TRBV12-4	14	TRBJ1-3	TGTGCCAGCAGCCCCCCAGGGACTGGAAACACCATATATTTT	CASSPPGTGNTIYF
NA	NA	TRBV2	10	TRBJ1-1	TGTGCCACCCAAGGCAGGGAAGCTTTCTTT	CATQGREAFF
NA	NA	TRBV5-6	12	TRBJ1-1	TGTGCCAGCAGCTTGGCCCTGGGGAGGGCTTTCTTT	CASSLALGRAFF
NA	NA	TRBV12-3/TRBV12-4	17	TRBJ2-3	TGTGCCAGCAGTTTAGGGGTCACATCTGACTCTGGAGATACGCAGTATTTT	CASSLGVTSDSGDTQYF
NA	few	TRBV20-1	14	TRBJ1-2	TGCAGTGCTAGAGCCGGGACTGAGGCTCGAGGCTACACCTTC	CSARAGTEARGYTF
TRBD2	NA	TRBV5-1	16	TRBJ2-3	TGCGCCAGCAGCCAGACTAGCGGGCACGTGGCAGATACGCAGTATTTT	CASSQTSGHVADTQYF
NA	many	TRBV12-3/TRBV12-4	13	TRBJ1-2	TGTGCCAGCAGCCCACGGCAGGTGGATGGCTACACCTTC	CASSPRQVDGYTF
NA	few	TRBV19	13	TRBJ2-3	TGTGCCAGTAGTAAACAAGTAGCGGATACGCAGTATTTT	CASSKQVADTQYF
NA	many	TRBV12-3/TRBV12-4	12	TRBJ2-1	TGTGCCAGCAGACTAATTGAGAGTGAGCAGTTCTTC	CASRLIESEQFF
TRBD2	few	TRBV6-1	15	TRBJ2-1	TGTGCCAGCAGCAACAAGCGGGGGGGTTACAATGAGCAGTTCTTC	CASSNKRGGYNEQFF
TRBD1	NA	TRBV12-3/TRBV12-4	15	TRBJ1-3	TGTGCCAGCAGTCCCGGACAGGCCAGCGTAAACACCATATATTTT	CASSPGQASVNTIYF
TRBD1	NA	TRBV30	11	TRBJ1-2	TGTGCCTGGAGTTCAGGGGGTGGCTACACCTTC	CAWSSGGGYTF
NA	NA	TRBV7-9	15	TRBJ2-6	TGTGCCAGCAGCTTAGGGGCAGCCGGGGCCAACGTCCTGACTTTC	CASSLGAAGANVLTF
NA	few	TRBV20-1	16	TRBJ2-7	TGCAGTGCCCTAGGGGCCCAGATTTCTAGCTCCTACGAGCAGTACTTC	CSALGAQISSSYEQYF
NA	NA	TRBV7-2	16	TRBJ2-1	TGTGCCAGCAGCTTCTCCGGGACCCCTGGATACGGTGAGCAGTTCTTC	CASSFSGTPGYGEQFF
TRBD1	many	TRBV18	13	TRBJ2-1	TGTGCCAGCTCACCACACAGGGGCGCTGAGCAGTTCTTC	CASSPHRGAEQFF
NA	NA	TRBV9	14	TRBJ1-1	TGTGCCAGCAGCGTAGCTAGCGTGAACACTGAAGCTTTCTTT	CASSVASVNTEAFF
TRBD2	NA	TRBV4-3	15	TRBJ2-1	TGCGCCAGCAGCCAAGCCGGGACTAGAGGTGGTGAGCAGTTCTTC	CASSQAGTRGGEQFF
NA	NA	TRBV12-3/TRBV12-4	13	TRBJ1-6	TGTGCCAGCAGCCAAGAGGGAAATTCACCCCTCCACTTT	CASSQEGNSPLHF
NA	few	TRBV12-3/TRBV12-4	12	TRBJ1-1	TGTGCCAGCAGTTTTAAGAGGACTGAAGCTTTCTTT	CASSFKRTEAFF
TRBD2	few	TRBV7-9	14	TRBJ2-7	TGTGCCAGCAGCCTAGCGGGAAGCTGGAACGAGCAGTACTTC	CASSLAGSWNEQYF
NA	few	TRBV21-1	16	TRBJ2-2	TGTGCCAGCAGCGGGCCCTTTCGACTAGCGGGCGGGGAGCTGTTTTTT	CASSGPFRLAGGELFF
NA	few	TRBV15	13	TRBJ2-3	TGTGCCACCAGCAGAGATATCACAGATACGCAGTATTTT	CATSRDITDTQYF
TRBD1	NA	TRBV30	13	TRBJ2-7	TGTGCCTGGGGACGACAGGGGCTCCACGAGCAGTACTTC	CAWGRQGLHEQYF
NA	few	TRBV12-3/TRBV12-4	14	TRBJ1-1	TGTGCCAGCAGTCGGGGGACAAAGAACACTGAAGCTTTCTTT	CASSRGTKNTEAFF
NA	few	TRBV7-2	13	TRBJ1-5	TGTGCCAGCAGCTTATTCATTGGTCAGCCCCAGCATTTT	CASSLFIGQPQHF
NA	many	TRBV5-1	15	TRBJ2-6	TGCGCCAGCAGCTCTCGGATCTCTGGGGCCAACGTCCTGACTTTC	CASSSRISGANVLTF
NA	NA	TRBV20-1	14	TRBJ2-5	TGCAGTGCCTCCACCTCTGTTGGGCCCGGGACCCAGTACTTC	CSASTSVGPGTQYF